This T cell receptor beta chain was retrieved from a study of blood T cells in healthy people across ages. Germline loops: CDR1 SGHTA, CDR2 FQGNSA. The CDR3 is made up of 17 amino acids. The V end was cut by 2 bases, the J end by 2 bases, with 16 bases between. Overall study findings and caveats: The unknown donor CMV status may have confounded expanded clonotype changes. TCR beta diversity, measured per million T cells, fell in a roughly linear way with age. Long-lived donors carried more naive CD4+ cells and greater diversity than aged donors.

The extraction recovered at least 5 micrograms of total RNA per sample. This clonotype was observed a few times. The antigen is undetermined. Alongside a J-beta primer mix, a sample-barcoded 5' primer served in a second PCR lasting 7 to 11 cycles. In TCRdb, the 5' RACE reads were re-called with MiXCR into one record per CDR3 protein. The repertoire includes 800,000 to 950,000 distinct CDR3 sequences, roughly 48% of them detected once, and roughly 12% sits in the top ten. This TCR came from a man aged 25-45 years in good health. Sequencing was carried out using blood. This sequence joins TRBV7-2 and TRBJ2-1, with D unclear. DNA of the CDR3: TGTGCCAGCAGCTTACTGACACGGAAGGATACCTACAATGAGCAGTTCTTC. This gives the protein CASSLLTRKDTYNEQFF.